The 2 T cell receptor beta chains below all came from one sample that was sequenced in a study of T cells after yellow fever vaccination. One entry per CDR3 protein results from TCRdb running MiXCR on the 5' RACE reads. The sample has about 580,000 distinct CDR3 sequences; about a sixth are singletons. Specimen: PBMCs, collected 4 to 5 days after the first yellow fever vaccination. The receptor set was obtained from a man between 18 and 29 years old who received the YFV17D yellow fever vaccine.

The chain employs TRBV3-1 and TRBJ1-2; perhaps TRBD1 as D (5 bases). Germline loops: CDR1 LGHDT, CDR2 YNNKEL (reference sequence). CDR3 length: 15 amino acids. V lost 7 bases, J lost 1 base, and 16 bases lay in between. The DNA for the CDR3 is TGTGCCAGCACCCCGAGGGGAGTACATAACTATGGCTACACCTTC. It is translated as CASTPRGVHNYGYTF.

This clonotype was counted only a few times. The CDR3 sequence is CASSESSGGHTEAFF. CDR3 nucleotides: TGTGCCAGCAGTGAATCGTCGGGGGGTCACACTGAAGCTTTCTTT. The chain is built from TRBV25-1 and TRBJ1-1, with D tentatively TRBD1 (5 bases). In germline, CDR1 is MGHDK, CDR2 SYGVNS. The CDR3 covers 15 residues. The V end was cut by 1 base, the J end by 3 bases, with 12 bases between.